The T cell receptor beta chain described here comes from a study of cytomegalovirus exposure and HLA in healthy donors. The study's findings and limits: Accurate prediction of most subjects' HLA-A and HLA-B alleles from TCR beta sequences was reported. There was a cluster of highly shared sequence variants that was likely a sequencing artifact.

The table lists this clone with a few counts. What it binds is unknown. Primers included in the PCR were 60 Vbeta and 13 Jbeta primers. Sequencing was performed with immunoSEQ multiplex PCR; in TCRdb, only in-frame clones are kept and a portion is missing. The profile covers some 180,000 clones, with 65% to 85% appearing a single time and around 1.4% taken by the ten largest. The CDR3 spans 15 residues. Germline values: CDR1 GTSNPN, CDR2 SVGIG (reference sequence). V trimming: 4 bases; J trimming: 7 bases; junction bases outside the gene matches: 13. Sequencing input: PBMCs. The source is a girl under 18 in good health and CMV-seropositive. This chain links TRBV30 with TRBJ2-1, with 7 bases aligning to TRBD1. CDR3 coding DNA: TGTGCCTGGACGGGACCAGGGGGTTATATTAATGAGCAGTTCTTC. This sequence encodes CAWTGPGGYINEQFF.